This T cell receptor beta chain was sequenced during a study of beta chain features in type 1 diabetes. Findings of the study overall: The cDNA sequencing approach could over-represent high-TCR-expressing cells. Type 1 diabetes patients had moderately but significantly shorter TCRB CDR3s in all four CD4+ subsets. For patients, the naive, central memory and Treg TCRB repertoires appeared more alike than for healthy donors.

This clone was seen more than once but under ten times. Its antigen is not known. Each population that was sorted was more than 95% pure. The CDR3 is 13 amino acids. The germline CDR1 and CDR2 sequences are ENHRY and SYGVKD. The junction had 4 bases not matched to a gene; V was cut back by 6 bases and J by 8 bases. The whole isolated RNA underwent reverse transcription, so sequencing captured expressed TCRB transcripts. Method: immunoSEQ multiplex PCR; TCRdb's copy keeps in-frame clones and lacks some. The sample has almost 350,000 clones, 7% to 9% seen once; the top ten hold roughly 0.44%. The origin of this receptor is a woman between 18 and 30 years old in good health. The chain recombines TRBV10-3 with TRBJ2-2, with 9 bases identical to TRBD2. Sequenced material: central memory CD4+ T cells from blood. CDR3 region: CAISKGLAGELFF. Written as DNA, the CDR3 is TGTGCCATCAGCAAGGGACTAGCAGGGGAGCTGTTTTTT.